This T cell receptor beta chain stems from a study of T cells in Graves' hyperthyroidism and ophthalmopathy. General observations from the study: Blood also carried most thyroid clonotypes expanded above 0.001.

For the diagnoses, clinical symptoms, serum thyroxine and TRAb, thyroid ultrasound and orbital computed tomography were used. TCR beta CDR3 regions were amplified from RNA. RT-PCR in the first round (using the HTBI primer set) targeted the TCR CDR3. TCRdb itself ran the multiplex PCR reads through MiXCR, one entry per CDR3 protein. The sample shows some 650,000 distinct CDR3 sequences, about a sixth of them seen only once. The CDR3 is 14 amino acids. Trimming took off 8 bases at V and 2 bases at J, with 13 bases between the two ends. A remark on this clonotype: What it recognizes is unknown.

The sequenced material came from blood. This receptor was taken from a woman aged 40 to 50 with Graves' ophthalmopathy. The rearrangement uses TRBV12-3 or TRBV12-4 and TRBJ1-5, with D possibly matching TRBD1 (6 bases). CDR3 in amino acids: CASGEGVGNQPQHF. The CDR3 coding sequence is TGTGCCAGCGGAGAGGGGGTCGGCAATCAGCCCCAGCATTTT.